This T cell receptor (beta chain) was identified in a study of CD8+CD57+ T cells in acquired aplastic anemia (dated by TCRdb to 2016 to 2019). Some background on the complete study: A mean of around 3.3 ug of DNA, ranging from about 0.2 to 27.4 ug, was extracted from sorted CD4+ and CD8+ cells. CD8+CD57+ expansion was defined as frequency above the mean frequency observed in healthy subjects.

Regarding this clonotype: It lacks a known antigen. It has no much larger one-base neighbor in the sample; base qualities were not kept.

Genomic DNA was used as template for profiling of TCR beta VDJ combinations and CDR3 sequences. An Illumina HiSeq 2000 was used for TCR repertoire sequencing. On the study's bioinformatics: Repertoires were assessed using TRBV/TRBJ rearrangement plots, CDR3 size and DJ length profiles, and Simpson's diversity index. The most abundant DNA sequence in the deep sequencing data was taken as the immunodominant clone. CDR3 amino acid sequences were checked for sharing across subjects and were also compared against the VDJdb database and published repertoires. TCRdb reprocessed the public reads (quality trimming at Q25 with fastp, clone calling with MiXCR) and kept in-frame beta chains. Rows merge per CDR3 protein into single entries with the most common DNA and genes. The V and J calls reflect TCRdb's pipeline rather than the authors' work. The sample includes some 180,000 distinct CDR3 sequences, with roughly 63% observed a single time. The top ten constitute about 42% of the sample.

Summary of the overall study and its limitations: CD8+ Simpson's diversity did not differ significantly between patients and healthy controls (P=0.060). Roughly 29 CD8+ CDR3 sequences were found in both patients and controls but appeared to be highly expressed in patients and within the immunodominant clones of the patients.

The patients picked for sequencing were ones in whom flow cytometry had shown an expansion of CD8+CD57+ cells. All patients had severe acquired aplastic anemia diagnosed by International Study of Aplastic Anemia and Agranulocytosis and Camitta criteria. No therapy had been received by the patients at the time of blood sampling. In this study, sorted CD4+ and CD8+ T cells from the blood of healthy subjects and of severe aplastic anemia patients had their TCR repertoires deep-sequenced. In the USA, patient enrollment took place under clinicaltrials.gov protocols 00001620, 01623167, 00001397, 00071045, 00081523 and 00961064. Ficoll-Paque density gradient centrifugation was used to isolate peripheral blood mononuclear cells. Before DNA extraction, CD4+ and CD8+ T cells were sorted with FACS or magnetic beads. Spanning cysteine to phenylalanine, the CDR3 consists of 13 amino acids. Solely the CDR3 DNA is kept, with 39 bases framed from the first base. V is pared back by 6 bases and J by 5 bases, with 14 bases lying between the germline termini. Reading the germline V gene gives CDR1 SGHVS and CDR2 FNYEAQ.

The sample comprised sorted CD4+, CD8+, or CD8+CD57+ T cells (not recorded which) from PBMCs. The V gene is TRBV7-6 and the J gene is TRBJ2-7, with the D gene uncertain. This TCR was sampled from a human donor with aplastic anemia. The CDR3 region: CASSYLATDEQYF. The DNA sequence is given as TGTGCCAGCAGTTACTTAGCCACGGACGAGCAGTACTTC.